A selection of T cell receptor beta chains follows, all from one sample in a study of T cell repertoires in cytomegalovirus infection. TCRdb redid the calling of the reads with MiXCR, one entry per CDR3 protein. Among a few hundred thousand distinct CDR3 sequences listed, under 35% were seen once. No antigen has been identified for these receptors. Sequenced material: cultured PBMCs, taken from culture after CMV antigen stimulation. The receptors derive from a human donor in good health (CMV status not recorded). Some clones in this sample may be carry-over from other donors' samples. Both conserved end residues are part of each CDR3. Not every row has a clone size; where given, it reads once, few, many or a size class.

v_gene: TRBV7-3
j_gene: TRBJ2-5
abundance: NA
CDR3aa: CASSLEQGRGTQYF

v_gene: TRBV14
j_gene: TRBJ2-1
abundance: NA
CDR3aa: CASSQSPLAGGRNEQFF

v_gene: TRBV5-5
j_gene: TRBJ2-7
abundance: NA
CDR3aa: CASSSSQGNFYEQYF

v_gene: TRBV5-1
j_gene: TRBJ2-7
abundance: once
CDR3aa: CASSLVLPGTGSYEQYF

v_gene: TRBV11-2
j_gene: TRBJ1-3
abundance: NA
CDR3aa: CASSSGTGLGNTIYF

v_gene: TRBV27
j_gene: TRBJ1-2
abundance: NA
CDR3aa: CASSPKGPDRVRGYTF

v_gene: TRBV6-5
j_gene: TRBJ2-7
abundance: few
CDR3aa: CASSYGTSFVEQYF

v_gene: TRBV6-1
j_gene: TRBJ2-3
abundance: NA
CDR3aa: CASPLFASDTQYF

v_gene: TRBV4-1
j_gene: TRBJ2-7
abundance: many
CDR3aa: CASSQDGAYEQYF

v_gene: TRBV6-6
j_gene: TRBJ2-1
abundance: few
CDR3aa: CASSHTGYNEQFF

v_gene: TRBV3-1
j_gene: TRBJ1-6
abundance: NA
CDR3aa: CASSRVEGSPLHF

v_gene: TRBV5-1
j_gene: TRBJ1-1
abundance: NA
CDR3aa: CASSNGPRAAEAFF

v_gene: TRBV12-3/TRBV12-4
j_gene: TRBJ1-1
abundance: NA
CDR3aa: CASRLQGAFTEAFF

v_gene: TRBV7-2
j_gene: TRBJ2-5
abundance: many
CDR3aa: CASSLNLDWETQYF

v_gene: TRBV11-2
j_gene: TRBJ2-1
abundance: NA
CDR3aa: CASSLWGENEQFF

v_gene: TRBV12-3/TRBV12-4
j_gene: TRBJ1-1
abundance: NA
CDR3aa: CASSPLLGTEAFF

v_gene: TRBV19
j_gene: TRBJ2-1
abundance: NA
CDR3aa: CASTGTESYNEQFF

v_gene: TRBV6-1
j_gene: TRBJ1-2
abundance: few
CDR3aa: CASSENWGKGGYTF

v_gene: TRBV11-2
j_gene: TRBJ2-2
abundance: NA
CDR3aa: CASSPRLAGGLRYGGELFF

v_gene: TRBV20-1
j_gene: TRBJ1-5
abundance: once
CDR3aa: CSASRRTQPQHF

v_gene: TRBV5-1
j_gene: TRBJ2-3
abundance: NA
CDR3aa: CASTPEALGDTQYF

v_gene: TRBV7-3
j_gene: TRBJ2-1
abundance: few
CDR3aa: CASSFFGTGVYNEQFF

v_gene: TRBV12-3/TRBV12-4
j_gene: TRBJ1-5
abundance: few
CDR3aa: CASNRGSGNQPQHF

v_gene: TRBV28
j_gene: TRBJ1-2
abundance: few
CDR3aa: CASSLGGNPRDGYTF

v_gene: TRBV4-1
j_gene: TRBJ2-7
abundance: NA
CDR3aa: CASSQVSGALYEQYF